This entry lists 23 T cell receptor beta chains sequenced from one sample in a study of regulatory T cells in long-lasting Graves disease. As for time point: persistent/refractory GD, antithyroid drugs over 5 years with positive TRAb. The TCR library used RNA extracted from PBMCs. CDR3-region Arm-PCR and iRepertoire HTBI primers produced the TCR beta libraries. TCRdb ran MiXCR on the multiplex PCR reads and lists one entry per CDR3 protein. The table lists 300,000 to 500,000 distinct CDR3 sequences, around 21% of them singletons. Sequenced material: peripheral blood mononuclear cells (PBMCs), taken when the disease was refractory, from a patient treated with antithyroid drugs. All receptors derive from a female donor with Graves disease.

This clonotype was counted at least ten times. This rearrangement joins TRBV20-1 to TRBJ1-1; TRBD1 is a possible D gene (6 bases). Germline loops: CDR1 DFQATT, CDR2 SNEGSKA (reference sequence). The CDR3 sequence is 14 residues long. Deletions cut 3 bases from V and 5 bases from J, with 16 bases between. The CDR3 is CSASAPLQGTEAFF. The CDR3 region has the DNA TGCAGTGCTAGCGCCCCTCTGCAGGGGACTGAAGCTTTCTTT.

The chain recombines TRBV6-2 or TRBV6-3 with TRBJ1-1; D call uncertain. V lost 6 bases, J lost 7 bases, and 18 bases lay in between. Germline V gene lookup returns CDR1 MNHEY and CDR2 SVGEGT. The CDR3 runs to 14 residues. The DNA of the CDR3 is TGTGCCAGCAGAATAATAAGAAGCCGTGATGAAGCTTTCTTT. This encodes CASRIIRSRDEAFF.

At least ten counts were recorded for this clonotype. The chain links TRBV6-1 to TRBJ2-7, with TRBD1 matching 7 bases. The CDR3 has 14 residues. The V and J ends lost 6 bases and 0 bases, in that order; junction bases with no gene match: 5. CDR1 and CDR2 from the germline V gene are MNHNS and SASEGT. The CDR3 is CASRNRDSSYEQYF. The CDR3 nucleotides are TGTGCCAGCAGGAACCGGGACAGCTCCTACGAGCAGTACTTC.

This clonotype was seen only a few times. The chain combines TRBV7-9 with TRBJ1-4, with 9 bases fitting TRBD1. CDR1 and CDR2 (germline): SEHNR, FQNEAQ (reference sequence). This CDR3 has 15 amino acids. After removal of 4 bases from V and 7 bases from J, the junction contained 7 bases not matched to a gene. For the CDR3, the DNA is TGTGCCAGCAGCTCGGGACAGGGCGGGAGTGAAAAACTGTTTTTT. Amino acid sequence: CASSSGQGGSEKLFF.

In this sample, this clonotype turned up a few times. The chain uses TRBV2 and TRBJ2-2; tentatively, D is TRBD1 (5 bases). Germline V CDR1 and CDR2: SNHLY, FYNNEI. The CDR3 runs to 17 residues. Trimming took 6 bases from V and 0 from J, leaving 17 bases between them. This CDR3 reads CASSTDRQNPNTGELFF. The CDR3 coding sequence is TGTGCCAGCAGCACAGATAGACAGAACCCGAACACCGGGGAGCTGTTTTTT.

Only a few counts were recorded for this clonotype. The rearrangement uses TRBV12-5 and TRBJ2-1; no clear D. Germline V gene lookup returns CDR1 LGHNT and CDR2 FRNRAP. Trimming took off 5 bases at V and 8 bases at J, with 13 bases between the two ends. The CDR3 consists of 13 residues. The CDR3 sequence: CASGPAPGYEQFF. CDR3 sequence (DNA): TGTGCTAGTGGTCCCGCGCCGGGCTATGAGCAGTTCTTC. Supplemented by reference TRBV12-5 and TRBJ2-1, the full variable domain reads DARVTQTPRHKVTEMGQEVTMRCQPILGHNTVFWYRQTMMQGLELLAYFRNRAPLDDSGMPKDRFSAEMPDATLATLKIQPSEPRDSAVYFCASGPAPGYEQFFGPGTRLTVL.

This clonotype has a handful of counts. The chain couples TRBV19 to TRBJ1-1; no reliable D call. Germline V gene data show CDR1 as LNHDA and CDR2 as SQIVND (reference sequence). V lost 5 bases and J lost 1, with 8 bases in between. There are 13 residues in the CDR3. CDR3 residues: CASSALGNTEAFF. The CDR3 DNA reads as TGTGCCAGTAGTGCCCTTGGGAACACTGAAGCTTTCTTT. The entire variable domain, with the rest obtained from reference TRBV19 and TRBJ1-1, is as follows: DGGITQSPKYLFRKEGQNVTLSCEQNLNHDAMYWYRQDPGQGLRLIYYSQIVNDFQKGDIAEGYSVSREKKESFPLTVTSAQKNPTAFYLCASSALGNTEAFFGQGTRLTVV.

This clonotype was observed a few times. The chain has TRBV10-3 and TRBJ1-2, with D uncertain. The germline CDR1 and CDR2 sequences are ENHRY and SYGVKD. V was trimmed by 4 bases and J by 4 bases, leaving 13 bases between them. The CDR3 covers 14 residues. The CDR3 DNA reads as TGTGCCATCAGTGGAGGTGGGCAGTTCTATGGCTACACCTTC. The encoded protein is CAISGGGQFYGYTF.

Concerning this clonotype: A much bigger clone sits one base away, suggesting this may be a read error. V and J are TRBV12-3 or TRBV12-4 and TRBJ2-2; D remains ambiguous. The ends were cut back, 1 base at V and 3 bases at J, with 9 bases in the middle. This CDR3 is built from 15 residues. The CDR3 sequence: CASSLGVLDTGELFF. The DNA for the CDR3 is TGTGCCAGCAGTTTAGGCGTCCTTGACACCGGGGAGCTGTTTTTT.

This clonotype occurred many times. This chain uses TRBV7-6 with TRBJ1-1; TRBD1 might be the D (6 bases). The CDR3 sequence is 16 residues long. The V gene lost 5 bases and the J gene lost 3 bases, with 19 bases spanning the gap. Germline loops: CDR1 SGHVS, CDR2 FNYEAQ. CDR3 bases: TGTGCCAGCAGCCAGGGGCTGAGGGTGGGGGACACTGAAGCTTTCTTT. This encodes CASSQGLRVGDTEAFF.

There are a few counts of this clonotype. The chain couples TRBV9 to TRBJ2-7, with 8 nucleotides matching TRBD2. CDR3 length: 15 amino acids. Germline assignment: CDR1 SGDLS and CDR2 YYNGEE. Trimming took 0 bases from V and 4 from J; bases not matched to a gene: 6. The CDR3 reads CASSVDPAGVYEQYF. The CDR3 DNA is TGTGCCAGCAGCGTAGATCCAGCGGGAGTTTACGAGCAGTACTTC.

This clonotype has a handful of counts. The chain is built from TRBV13 and TRBJ1-5; TRBD1 is a possible D gene (5 bases). The CDR3 spans 16 residues. V shed 4 bases and J shed 2 bases, with 15 bases lying between them. Germline V CDR1 and CDR2: PRHDT, FYEKMQ (reference sequence). This chain's CDR3 is CASSSKDGTGNQPQHF. CDR3 DNA sequence: TGTGCCAGCAGCTCTAAGGACGGGACGGGCAATCAGCCCCAGCATTTT.

In its sample, this clonotype was seen many times. This chain connects TRBV10-3 to TRBJ2-5; no firm D call. Germline V CDR1 and CDR2: ENHRY, SYGVKD. V was cut by 6 bases and J by 3 bases, with 14 bases left in between. The CDR3 spans 14 residues. The chain's CDR3 is CAIRASELKETQYF. The CDR3 DNA sequence: TGTGCCATCAGGGCCAGCGAATTAAAAGAGACCCAGTACTTC.

This clonotype has a count of ten or more. The chain employs TRBV27 and TRBJ2-5; TRBD2 aligns across 9 bases. Trimming at V came to 7 bases and at J to 2 bases, leaving 14 bases not matched to a gene. Germline V gene lookup returns CDR1 MNHEY and CDR2 SMNVEV (reference sequence). This CDR3 is 17 amino acids long. The CDR3 spells CASTSHYAGGKQETQYF. CDR3 sequence (DNA): TGTGCCAGCACCTCCCACTATGCGGGGGGGAAACAAGAGACCCAGTACTTC.

This clonotype was counted many times. The chain uses TRBV7-9 and TRBJ2-7, with D perhaps TRBD1 (6 bases). The CDR3 length is 12 residues. The V gene's germline CDR1 is SEHNR and CDR2 FQNEAQ (reference sequence). With 8 bases removed from V and 5 bases from J, the gap between germline ends came to 13 bases. This CDR3 reads CASQGLDNEQYF. The CDR3 bases are TGTGCCAGCCAGGGGCTGGACAACGAGCAGTACTTC.

This clonotype was recorded many times. The CDR3 sequence is CSAAVVSGRETQYF. The CDR3 bases are TGCAGTGCTGCCGTTGTTTCAGGGAGGGAGACCCAGTACTTC. V usage is TRBV20-1 and J usage is TRBJ2-5, with D maybe TRBD2 (6 bases). Trimming took 5 bases from V and 5 from J, leaving 18 bases between them. CDR1 is DFQATT and CDR2 is SNEGSKA in the germline V gene (reference sequence). CDR3 length: 14 amino acids.

In its sample, this clonotype was seen many times. In DNA, the CDR3 is TGTGCCAGCAGAGGACAGGTGAACACTGAAGCTTTCTTT. This gives the protein CASRGQVNTEAFF. The V gene is TRBV28, the J gene TRBJ1-1; 7 bases agree with TRBD1. The CDR3 runs to 13 residues. V lost 6 bases and J lost 0; bases outside the gene matches: 1. Germline CDR1 reads MDHEN; CDR2 reads SYDVKM.

The chain carries TRBV20-1 and TRBJ1-1, with TRBD1 matching over 7 bases. J was trimmed by 4 bases and V by 4 bases; bases with no gene match: 6. Germline CDR1 DFQATT, CDR2 SNEGSKA (reference sequence). The CDR3 runs to 13 residues. CDR3 in DNA: TGCAGTGCTATGAACAGGGGTCTCACTGAAGCTTTCTTT. Amino acids: CSAMNRGLTEAFF.

This clonotype was counted between two and nine times. The chain is built from TRBV28 and TRBJ2-1, with no clear D. V lost 3 bases, J lost 4 bases, and 10 bases lay in between. This CDR3 contains 14 residues. From germline, CDR1 is MDHEN and CDR2 SYDVKM. CDR3 bases: TGTGCCAGCAGTTTGGGCGGATTATACAATGAGCAGTTCTTC. It is translated as CASSLGGLYNEQFF.

This chain uses TRBV5-4 with TRBJ2-1, with 7 positions matching TRBD1. The CDR3 runs to 15 residues. The V segment lost 0 bases and the J segment 6 bases; nucleotides outside the gene matches: 6. Germline CDR1 is SGHNT and CDR2 is YYREEE (reference sequence). The CDR3 reads CASSLVDRVSNEQFF. In nucleotides, the CDR3 is TGTGCCAGCAGCTTGGTCGACAGGGTAAGCAATGAGCAGTTCTTC.

The chain has TRBV2 and TRBJ2-2, with 10 bases lining up with TRBD1. This CDR3 is built from 15 residues. V lost 7 bases, J lost 7 bases, and 9 bases stayed unmatched. CDR1 and CDR2 from the germline V gene are SNHLY and FYNNEI. CDR3 in amino acids: CASKPGQGDVGELFF. DNA of the CDR3: TGTGCCAGCAAGCCCGGACAGGGGGATGTCGGGGAGCTGTTTTTT. Variable domain in full (rest from reference TRBV2 and TRBJ2-2): EPEVTQTPSHQVTQMGQEVILRCVPISNHLYFYWYRQILGQKVEFLVSFYNNEISEKSEIFDDQFSVERPDGSNFTLKIRSTKLEDSAMYFCASKPGQGDVGELFFGEGSRLTVL.

This clonotype has a count of ten or more. The chain recombines TRBV18 with TRBJ1-2, with 8 bases fitting TRBD1. The CDR3 has 14 residues. Germline assignment: CDR1 KGHSH and CDR2 LQKENI. With V trimmed by 1 base and J by 6 bases, 4 bases remained unmatched. In DNA, the CDR3 is TGTGCCAGCTCACCACGTCAGGGGGCGGATGGCTACACCTTC. It translates to CASSPRQGADGYTF.

The sample holds a few counts of this clonotype. This chain connects TRBV6-2 or TRBV6-3 to TRBJ1-1, with unresolved D. The germline CDR1 and CDR2 sequences are MNHEY and SVGEGT. CDR3 length equals 12 residues. V shed 5 bases and J shed 7 bases, with 11 bases lying between them. For the CDR3, the DNA is TGTGCCAGCAGTATTCCCGGTGATGAAGCTTTCTTT. This gives the protein CASSIPGDEAFF.